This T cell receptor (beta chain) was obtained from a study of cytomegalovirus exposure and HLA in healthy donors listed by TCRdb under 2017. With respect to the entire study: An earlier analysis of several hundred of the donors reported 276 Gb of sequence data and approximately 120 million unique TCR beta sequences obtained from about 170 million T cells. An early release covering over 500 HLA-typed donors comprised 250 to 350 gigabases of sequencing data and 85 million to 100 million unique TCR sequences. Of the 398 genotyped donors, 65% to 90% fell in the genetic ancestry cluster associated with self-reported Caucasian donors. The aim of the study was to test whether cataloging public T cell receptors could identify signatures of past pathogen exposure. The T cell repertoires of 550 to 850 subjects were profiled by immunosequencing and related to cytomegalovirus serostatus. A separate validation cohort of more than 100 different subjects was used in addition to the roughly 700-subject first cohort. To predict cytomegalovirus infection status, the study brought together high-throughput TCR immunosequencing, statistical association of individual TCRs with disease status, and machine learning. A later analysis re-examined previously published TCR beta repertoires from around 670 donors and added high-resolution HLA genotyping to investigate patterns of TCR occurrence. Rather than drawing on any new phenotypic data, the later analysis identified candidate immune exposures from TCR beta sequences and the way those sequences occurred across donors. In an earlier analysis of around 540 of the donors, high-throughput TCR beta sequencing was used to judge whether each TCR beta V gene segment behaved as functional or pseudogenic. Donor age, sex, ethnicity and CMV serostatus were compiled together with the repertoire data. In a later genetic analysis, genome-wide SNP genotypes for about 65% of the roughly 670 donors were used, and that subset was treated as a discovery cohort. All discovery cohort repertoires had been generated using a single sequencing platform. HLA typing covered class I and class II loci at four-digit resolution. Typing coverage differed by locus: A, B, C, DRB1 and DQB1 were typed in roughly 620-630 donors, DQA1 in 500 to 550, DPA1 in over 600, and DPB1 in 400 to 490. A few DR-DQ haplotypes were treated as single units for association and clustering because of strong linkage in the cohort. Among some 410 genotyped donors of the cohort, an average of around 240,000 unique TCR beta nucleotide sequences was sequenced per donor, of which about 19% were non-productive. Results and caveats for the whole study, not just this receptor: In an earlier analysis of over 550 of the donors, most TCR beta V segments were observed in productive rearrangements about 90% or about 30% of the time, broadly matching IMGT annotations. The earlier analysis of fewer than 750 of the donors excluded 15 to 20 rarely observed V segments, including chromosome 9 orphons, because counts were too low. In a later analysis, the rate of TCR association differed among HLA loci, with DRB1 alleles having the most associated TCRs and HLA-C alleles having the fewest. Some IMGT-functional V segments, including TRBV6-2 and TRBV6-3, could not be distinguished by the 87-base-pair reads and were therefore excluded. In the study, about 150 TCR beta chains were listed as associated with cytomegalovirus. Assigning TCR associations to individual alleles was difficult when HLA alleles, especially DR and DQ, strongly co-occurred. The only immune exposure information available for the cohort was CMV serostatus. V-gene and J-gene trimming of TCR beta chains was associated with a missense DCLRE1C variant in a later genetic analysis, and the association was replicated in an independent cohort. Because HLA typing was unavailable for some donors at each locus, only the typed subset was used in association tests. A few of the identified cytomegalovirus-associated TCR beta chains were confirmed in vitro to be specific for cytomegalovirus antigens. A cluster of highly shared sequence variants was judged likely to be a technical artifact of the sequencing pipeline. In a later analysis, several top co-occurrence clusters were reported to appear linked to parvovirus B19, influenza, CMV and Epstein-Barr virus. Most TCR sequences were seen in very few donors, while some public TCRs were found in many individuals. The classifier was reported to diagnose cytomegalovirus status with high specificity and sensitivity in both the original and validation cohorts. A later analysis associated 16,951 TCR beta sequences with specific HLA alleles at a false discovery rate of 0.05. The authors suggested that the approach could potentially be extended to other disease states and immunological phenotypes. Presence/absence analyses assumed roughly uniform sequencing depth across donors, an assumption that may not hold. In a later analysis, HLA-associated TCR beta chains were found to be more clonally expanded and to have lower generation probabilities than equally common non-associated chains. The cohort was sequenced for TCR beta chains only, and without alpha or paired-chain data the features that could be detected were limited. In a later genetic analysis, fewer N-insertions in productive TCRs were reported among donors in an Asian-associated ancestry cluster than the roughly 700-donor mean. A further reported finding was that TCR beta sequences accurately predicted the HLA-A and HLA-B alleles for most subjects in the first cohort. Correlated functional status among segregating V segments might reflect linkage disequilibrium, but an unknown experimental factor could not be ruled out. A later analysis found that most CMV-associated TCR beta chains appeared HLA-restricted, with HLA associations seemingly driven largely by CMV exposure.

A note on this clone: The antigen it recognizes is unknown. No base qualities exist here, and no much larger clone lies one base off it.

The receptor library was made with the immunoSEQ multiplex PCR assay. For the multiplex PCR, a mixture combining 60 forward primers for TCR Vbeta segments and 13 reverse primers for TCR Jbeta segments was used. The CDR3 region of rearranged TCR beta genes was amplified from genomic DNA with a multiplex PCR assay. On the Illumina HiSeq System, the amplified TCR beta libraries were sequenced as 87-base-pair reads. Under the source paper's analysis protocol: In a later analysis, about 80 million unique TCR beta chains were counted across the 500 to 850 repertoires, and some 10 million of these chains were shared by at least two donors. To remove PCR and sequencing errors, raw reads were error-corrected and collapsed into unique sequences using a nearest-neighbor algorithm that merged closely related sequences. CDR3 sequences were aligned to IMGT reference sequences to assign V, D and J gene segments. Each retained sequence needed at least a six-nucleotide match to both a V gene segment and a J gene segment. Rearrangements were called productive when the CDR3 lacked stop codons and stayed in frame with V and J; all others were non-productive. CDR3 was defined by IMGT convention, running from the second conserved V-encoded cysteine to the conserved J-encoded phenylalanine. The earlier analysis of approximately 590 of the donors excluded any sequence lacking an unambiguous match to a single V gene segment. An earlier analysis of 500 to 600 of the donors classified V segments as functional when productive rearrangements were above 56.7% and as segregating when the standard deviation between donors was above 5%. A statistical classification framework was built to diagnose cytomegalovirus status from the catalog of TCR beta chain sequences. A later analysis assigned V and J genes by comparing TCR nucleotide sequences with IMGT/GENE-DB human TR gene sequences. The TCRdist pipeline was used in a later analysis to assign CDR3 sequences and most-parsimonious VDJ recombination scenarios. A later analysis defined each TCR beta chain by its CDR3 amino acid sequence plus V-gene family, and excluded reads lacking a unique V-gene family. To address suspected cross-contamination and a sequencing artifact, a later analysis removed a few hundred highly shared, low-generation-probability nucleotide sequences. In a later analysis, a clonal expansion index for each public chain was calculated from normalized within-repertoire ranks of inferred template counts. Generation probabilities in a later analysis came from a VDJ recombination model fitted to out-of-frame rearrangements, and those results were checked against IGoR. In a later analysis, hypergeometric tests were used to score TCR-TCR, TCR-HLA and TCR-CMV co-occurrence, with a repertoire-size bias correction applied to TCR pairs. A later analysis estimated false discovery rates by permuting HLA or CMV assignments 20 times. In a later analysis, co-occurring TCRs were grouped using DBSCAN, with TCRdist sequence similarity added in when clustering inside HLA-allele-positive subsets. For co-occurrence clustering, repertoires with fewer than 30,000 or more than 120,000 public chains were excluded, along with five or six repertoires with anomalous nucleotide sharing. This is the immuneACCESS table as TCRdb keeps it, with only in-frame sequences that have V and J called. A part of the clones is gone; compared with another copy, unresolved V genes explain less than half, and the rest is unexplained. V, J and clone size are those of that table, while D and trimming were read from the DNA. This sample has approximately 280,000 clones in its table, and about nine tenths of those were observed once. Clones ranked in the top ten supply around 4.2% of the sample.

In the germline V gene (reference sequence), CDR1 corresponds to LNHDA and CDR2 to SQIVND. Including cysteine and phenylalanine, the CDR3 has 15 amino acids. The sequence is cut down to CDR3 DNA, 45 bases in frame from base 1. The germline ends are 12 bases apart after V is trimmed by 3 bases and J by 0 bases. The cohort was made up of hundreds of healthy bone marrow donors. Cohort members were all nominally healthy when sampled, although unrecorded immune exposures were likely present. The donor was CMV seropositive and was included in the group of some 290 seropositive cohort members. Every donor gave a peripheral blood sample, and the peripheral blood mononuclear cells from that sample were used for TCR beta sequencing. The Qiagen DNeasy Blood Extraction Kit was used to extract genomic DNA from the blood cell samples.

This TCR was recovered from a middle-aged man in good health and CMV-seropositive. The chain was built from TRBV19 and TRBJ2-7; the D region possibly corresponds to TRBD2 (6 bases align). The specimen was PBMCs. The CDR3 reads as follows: CASSIQASASYEQYF. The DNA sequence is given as TGTGCCAGTAGTATTCAGGCTAGCGCCTCCTACGAGCAGTACTTC.